Below, 19 T cell receptor beta chains from the same sample are listed, as sequenced in a study of radiation and T cells in renal cell carcinoma. Produced via immunoSEQ multiplex PCR; TCRdb's table is partial and in-frame only. The table records 87,000 or so clones, 65% to 90% of them present only once. Time point indicated: baseline pretreatment blood. Specified treatment: 15 Gy SBRT to primary tumor, nephrectomy 4 weeks later. Specimen: blood, collected from a patient whose treatment included radiotherapy and nephrectomy. These receptors all stem from a man aged 45-65 years with renal cell carcinoma.

The chain couples TRBV2 to TRBJ1-5; TRBD1 is a possible D gene (5 bases). The V gene's germline CDR1 is SNHLY and CDR2 FYNNEI. V lost 4 bases, J lost 2 bases, and 12 bases lay in between. This CDR3 region has 15 residues. The chain's CDR3 is CASSAGRRGNQPQHF. The CDR3 bases are TGTGCCAGCAGTGCGGGGCGGAGGGGCAATCAGCCCCAGCATTTT.

The CDR3 nucleotides read TGTGCCACCAGCAGAGGGAATAGCCCTCGGTATGAGCAGTTCTTC. Translation: CATSRGNSPRYEQFF. The J gene is TRBJ2-1, the V gene TRBV15; D gene uncertain. CDR3 length equals 15 residues. V was pared by 1 base and J by 8 bases, with 15 bases between. CDR1 is LNHNV, CDR2 YYDKDF, per germline (reference sequence).

This clone has a single count. The CDR3 coding sequence is TGTGCCAGCTCACCCTTTACAGGGGACAATATTCAGCCCCAGCATTTT. Protein sequence: CASSPFTGDNIQPQHF. The rearrangement links TRBV18 to TRBJ1-5; TRBD1 aligns across 7 bases. Trimming cost V 3 bases and J 6 bases; bases outside gene matches: 11. Germline V CDR1 and CDR2: KGHSH, LQKENI. The CDR3 covers 16 residues.

V usage is TRBV6-6 and J usage is TRBJ1-2; 8 nucleotides line up with TRBD1. This CDR3 comprises 15 residues. The J segment lost 3 bases and the V segment lost 5 bases, leaving 8 bases of the junction unmatched. Germline CDR1 and CDR2: MNHNY and SVGAGI (reference sequence). The CDR3 bases are TGTGCCAGCAGTCGTCCGACAGGGGAGGACTATGGCTACACCTTC. Translation gives CASSRPTGEDYGYTF.

This rearrangement joins TRBV27 to TRBJ1-5; D not resolved. This CDR3 has 14 residues. V was trimmed by 3 bases and J by 1 base, leaving 7 bases between them. CDR1 and CDR2 (germline): MNHEY, SMNVEV (reference sequence). CDR3: CASSFVGSNQPQHF. The CDR3 DNA follows: TGTGCCAGCAGTTTCGTGGGAAGCAATCAGCCCCAGCATTTT.

This chain connects TRBV7-8 to TRBJ1-1, with D unresolved. There are 14 residues in the CDR3. The germline V gene encodes CDR1 SGHVS and CDR2 FQNEAQ. V lost 0 bases and J 5 bases, leaving 10 bases between the germline ends. CDR3 region: CASSLAAGWTEAFF. DNA of the CDR3: TGTGCCAGCAGCTTAGCCGCGGGGTGGACTGAAGCTTTCTTT.

The chain couples TRBV5-1 to TRBJ2-3; 13 bases agree with TRBD2. This CDR3 has 18 residues. Germline loops: CDR1 SGHRS, CDR2 YFSETQ. J gave up 2 bases and V 4 bases, and 10 bases lay outside the gene matches. DNA for the CDR3: TGCGCCAGCAGCGGGGGGACTAGCGGGGCCCCCTCCACAGATACGCAGTATTTT. Protein sequence: CASSGGTSGAPSTDTQYF. The variable domain in full, with the rest retrieved from reference TRBV5-1 and TRBJ2-3, is KAGVTQTPRYLIKTRGQQVTLSCSPISGHRSVSWYQQTPGQGLQFLFEYFSETQRNKGNFPGRFSGRQFSNSRSEMNVSTLELGDSALYLCASSGGTSGAPSTDTQYFGPGTRLTVL.

The chain joins TRBV5-3 to TRBJ2-7; 10 bases fit TRBD2. TRBV5-3 is sorted into the ORF group, with uncertain function. V lost 4 bases and J lost 4; bases outside the gene matches: 8. The CDR3 has 15 amino acids. In DNA form, the CDR3 reads TGTGCCAGAAGCGTGACTAGCGGGCCGCTATACGAGCAGTACTTC. Amino acid sequence: CARSVTSGPLYEQYF.

The rearrangement links TRBV2 to TRBJ2-7, with 12 positions matching TRBD1. Germline V CDR1 and CDR2: SNHLY, FYNNEI. This CDR3 contains 12 residues. The V gene end was trimmed by 9 bases and the J gene end by 5 bases; junction bases not matched to a gene: 2. DNA for the CDR3: TGTGCCAGTGGGACAGGGGGCGACGAGCAGTACTTC. This codes for CASGTGGDEQYF.

The chain joins TRBV11-3 to TRBJ2-7, with D perhaps matching TRBD1 or TRBD2 (5 bases each). Trimming stripped 2 bases from V and 2 bases from J, with 13 bases between. CDR3 length: 15 amino acids. Germline V gene sequence: CDR1 SGHNT, CDR2 YENEEA. The CDR3 is CASSLSWGRAYEQYF. The CDR3 DNA reads TGTGCCAGCAGCTTAAGTTGGGGGAGAGCCTACGAGCAGTACTTC.

The chain is built from TRBV6-6 and TRBJ1-1; the match to TRBD1 covers 7 bases. Germline-derived CDR1 and CDR2 are MNHNY and SVGAGI (reference sequence). The CDR3 has 13 amino acids. With 6 bases clipped from V and 5 bases from J, the junction kept 6 bases outside the gene matches. The CDR3 nucleotides are TGTGCCAGCAGGCTGGGACAGCGAACTGAAGCTTTCTTT. This sequence encodes CASRLGQRTEAFF.

The chain carries TRBV6-5 and TRBJ2-2; TRBD2 aligns across 11 bases. The CDR3 is 16 residues long. CDR1 and CDR2 from the germline V gene are MNHEY and SVGAGI. Trimming took 4 bases from V and 2 from J; bases not matched to a gene: 3. The CDR3 DNA reads TGTGCCAGCAGTTGGGGACTAGCGGTCAACACCGGGGAGCTGTTTTTT. Its translation: CASSWGLAVNTGELFF.

V and J are TRBV2 and TRBJ1-1; tentative D call: TRBD1 (5 bases). Trimming removed 6 bases at V and 6 bases at J, with 20 bases between. Germline CDR1 is SNHLY and CDR2 is FYNNEI. This CDR3 comprises 15 residues. The CDR3 spells CASSGGGAGDSEAFF. CDR3 nucleotide sequence: TGTGCCAGCAGCGGGGGAGGCGCCGGAGATTCTGAAGCTTTCTTT.

The V call is TRBV27, the J call TRBJ2-3, with D perhaps being TRBD1 or TRBD2 (5 bases each). CDR1 is MNHEY, CDR2 SMNVEV, per germline (reference sequence). Trimming stripped 2 bases from V and 1 base from J, with 7 bases between. The CDR3 covers 14 residues. CDR3: CASSLGDGTDTQYF. CDR3 coding DNA: TGTGCCAGCAGTTTAGGGGACGGCACAGATACGCAGTATTTT.

This clone turned up a few times. Within the sample, other DNA sequences also encode this same CDR3. The rearrangement joins TRBV19 to TRBJ1-1; D is undetermined. This CDR3 is 12 amino acids long. CDR1 is LNHDA and CDR2 is SQIVND in the germline V gene (reference sequence). Deletions cut 3 bases from V and 5 bases from J, with 7 bases between. The chain's CDR3 is CASSIGRTEAFF. The CDR3 nucleotides read TGTGCCAGTAGTATCGGAAGAACTGAAGCTTTCTTT.

The rearrangement joins TRBV11-1 to TRBJ2-3; D remains ambiguous. V gave up 3 bases and J gave up 2 bases, with 12 bases separating them. CDR1 is SGHAT, CDR2 FQDESV, per germline (reference sequence). The CDR3 is 15 residues long. CDR3 in DNA: TGTGCCAGCAGCTTGGAGCAACCCTTCACAGATACGCAGTATTTT. Encoded protein: CASSLEQPFTDTQYF.

V gene TRBV5-6 combines with J gene TRBJ1-1, with D maybe TRBD1 (5 bases). The CDR3 is 18 amino acids. Between the trimmed V and J ends, which lost 1 base and 1 base, there was a span of 20 bases. In germline, CDR1 is SGHDT, CDR2 YYEEEE. The CDR3 nucleotides are TGTGCCAGCAGCTTGCTGTTCAGGGATCTTTCGTCGAACACTGAAGCTTTCTTT. Protein sequence: CASSLLFRDLSSNTEAFF.

This chain links TRBV5-1 with TRBJ1-4, with unresolved D. This CDR3 spans 16 amino acids. Trimming stripped 5 bases from V and 0 bases from J, with 14 bases between. CDR1 and CDR2 (germline): SGHRS, YFSETQ. In nucleotides, the CDR3 is TGCGCCAGCAGGACGGCGGATGGGGCAACTAATGAAAAACTGTTTTTT. This gives the protein CASRTADGATNEKLFF. Using reference TRBV5-1 and TRBJ1-4 for the parts outside the CDR3, the full variable domain is KAGVTQTPRYLIKTRGQQVTLSCSPISGHRSVSWYQQTPGQGLQFLFEYFSETQRNKGNFPGRFSGRQFSNSRSEMNVSTLELGDSALYLCASRTADGATNEKLFFGSGTQLSVL.

The chain is built from TRBV29-1 and TRBJ2-6; D call uncertain. Germline V CDR1 and CDR2: SQVTM, ANQGSEA. Trimming stripped 4 bases from V and 0 bases from J, with 10 bases between. The CDR3 has 15 amino acids. CDR3 coding DNA: TGCAGCGTTGCAGGTTCCCTCTCTGGGGCCAACGTCCTGACTTTC. Protein sequence: CSVAGSLSGANVLTF.